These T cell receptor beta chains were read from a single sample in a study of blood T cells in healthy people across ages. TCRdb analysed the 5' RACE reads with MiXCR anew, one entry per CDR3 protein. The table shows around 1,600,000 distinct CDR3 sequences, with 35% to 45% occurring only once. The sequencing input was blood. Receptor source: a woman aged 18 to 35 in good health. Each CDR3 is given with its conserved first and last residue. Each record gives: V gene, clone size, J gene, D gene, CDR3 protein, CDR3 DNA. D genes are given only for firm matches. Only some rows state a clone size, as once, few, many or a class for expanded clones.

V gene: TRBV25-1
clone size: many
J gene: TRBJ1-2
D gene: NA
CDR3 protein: CASSGNDYGYTF
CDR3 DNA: TGTGCCAGCAGTGGGAATGACTATGGCTACACCTTC

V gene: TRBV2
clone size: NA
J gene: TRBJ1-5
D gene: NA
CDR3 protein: CASTGVGQPQHF
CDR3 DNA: TGTGCCAGCACGGGGGTAGGACAGCCCCAGCATTTT

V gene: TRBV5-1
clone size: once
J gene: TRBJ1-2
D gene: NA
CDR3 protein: CVSSQTGTYGYTF
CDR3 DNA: TGCGTCAGCAGCCAAACAGGTACCTATGGCTACACCTTC

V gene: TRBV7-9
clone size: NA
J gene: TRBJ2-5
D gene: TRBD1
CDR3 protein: CASLRDRRQETQYF
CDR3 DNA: TGTGCCAGCCTCCGGGACAGGCGCCAAGAGACCCAGTACTTC

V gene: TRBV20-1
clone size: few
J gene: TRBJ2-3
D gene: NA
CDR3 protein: CSARLDGATDTQYF
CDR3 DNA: TGCAGTGCTCGACTAGACGGGGCCACAGATACGCAGTATTTT

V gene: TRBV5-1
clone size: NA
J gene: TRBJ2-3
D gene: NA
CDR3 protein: CASSLVIRGTDTQYF
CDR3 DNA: TGCGCCAGCAGCTTGGTAATTCGCGGCACAGATACGCAGTATTTT

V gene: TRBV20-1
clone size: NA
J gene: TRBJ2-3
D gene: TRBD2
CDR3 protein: CSAALAGVTDTQYF
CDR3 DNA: TGCAGTGCCGCACTAGCGGGGGTGACAGATACGCAGTATTTT

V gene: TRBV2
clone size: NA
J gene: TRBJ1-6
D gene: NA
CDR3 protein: CASSWSGHDSPLHF
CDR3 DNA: TGTGCCAGCAGTTGGAGTGGCCATGATTCACCCCTCCACTTT

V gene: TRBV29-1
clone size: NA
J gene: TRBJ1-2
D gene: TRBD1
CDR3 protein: CSVEDHLGTGGHTF
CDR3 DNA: TGCAGCGTTGAAGATCATTTAGGGACAGGGGGCCACACCTTC

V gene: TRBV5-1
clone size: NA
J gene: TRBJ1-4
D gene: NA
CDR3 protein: CASSPGTPGEKLFF
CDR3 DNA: TGCGCCAGCAGCCCCGGGACCCCCGGTGAAAAACTGTTTTTT

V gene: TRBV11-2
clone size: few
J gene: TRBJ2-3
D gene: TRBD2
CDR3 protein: CASSHLLIAGASTDTQYF
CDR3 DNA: TGTGCCAGCAGCCACTTATTGATAGCGGGAGCCAGCACAGATACGCAGTATTTT

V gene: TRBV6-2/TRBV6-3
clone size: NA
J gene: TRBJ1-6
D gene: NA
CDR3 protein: CASSTGTDVLPLHF
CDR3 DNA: TGTGCCAGCAGTACCGGAACAGACGTGTTACCCCTCCACTTT

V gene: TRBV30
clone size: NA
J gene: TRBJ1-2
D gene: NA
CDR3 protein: CAWSPLGGPLIYGYTF
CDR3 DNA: TGTGCCTGGAGTCCCCTGGGGGGGCCCTTAATCTATGGCTACACCTTC

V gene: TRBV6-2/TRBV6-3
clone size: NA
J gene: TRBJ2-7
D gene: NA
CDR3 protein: CASSSSTDFYEQYF
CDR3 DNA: TGTGCCAGCAGTTCCTCGACAGATTTCTACGAGCAGTACTTC

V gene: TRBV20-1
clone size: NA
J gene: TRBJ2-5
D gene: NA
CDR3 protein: CSALSAEETQYF
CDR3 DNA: TGCAGTGCCTTGAGTGCAGAAGAGACCCAGTACTTC

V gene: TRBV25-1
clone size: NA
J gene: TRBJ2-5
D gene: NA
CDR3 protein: CASSDTSGTKRETQYF
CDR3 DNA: TGTGCCAGCAGCGACACAAGTGGTACTAAAAGAGAGACCCAGTACTTC

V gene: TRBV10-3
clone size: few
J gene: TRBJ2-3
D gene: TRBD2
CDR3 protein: CAIRGGLAGSDTQYF
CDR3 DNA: TGTGCCATCAGGGGGGGACTAGCGGGATCAGATACGCAGTATTTT

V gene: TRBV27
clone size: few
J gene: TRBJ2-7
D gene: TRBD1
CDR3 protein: CASTSGGTYEQYF
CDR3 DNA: TGTGCCAGCACTTCAGGGGGTACCTACGAGCAGTACTTC

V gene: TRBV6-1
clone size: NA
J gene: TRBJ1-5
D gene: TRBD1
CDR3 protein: CASSDQGDQPQHF
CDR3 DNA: TGTGCCAGCAGCGACCAGGGGGATCAGCCCCAGCATTTT

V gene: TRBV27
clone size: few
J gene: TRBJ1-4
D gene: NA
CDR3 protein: CASSGLGFKEKLFF
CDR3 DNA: TGTGCCAGCAGCGGGTTGGGGTTTAAGGAAAAACTGTTTTTT

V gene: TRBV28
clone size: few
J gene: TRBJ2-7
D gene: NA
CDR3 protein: CASSLPPTGYEQYF
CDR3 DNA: TGTGCCAGCAGTCTACCCCCGACAGGCTACGAGCAGTACTTC

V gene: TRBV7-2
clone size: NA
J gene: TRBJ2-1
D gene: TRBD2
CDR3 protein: CASSLGGGKYNEQFF
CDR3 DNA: TGTGCCAGCAGCTTAGGGGGGGGGAAATACAATGAGCAGTTCTTC

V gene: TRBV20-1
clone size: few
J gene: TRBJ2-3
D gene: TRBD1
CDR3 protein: CSAESRDRGDSDTQYF
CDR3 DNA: TGCAGTGCAGAAAGCCGGGACAGGGGCGATTCAGATACGCAGTATTTT

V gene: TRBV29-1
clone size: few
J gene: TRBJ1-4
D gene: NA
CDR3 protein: CSAQSGSYEKLFF
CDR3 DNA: TGCAGCGCGCAGTCGGGATCCTATGAAAAACTGTTTTTT

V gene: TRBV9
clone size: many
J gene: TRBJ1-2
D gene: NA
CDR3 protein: CASSPSRDGSRGYTF
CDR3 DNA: TGTGCCAGCAGCCCTAGCCGGGACGGTTCTCGTGGCTACACCTTC

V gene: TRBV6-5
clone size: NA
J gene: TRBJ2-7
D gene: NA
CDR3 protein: CASSYSGQGGYEQYF
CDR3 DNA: TGTGCCAGCAGTTACTCGGGGCAGGGGGGATACGAGCAGTACTTC

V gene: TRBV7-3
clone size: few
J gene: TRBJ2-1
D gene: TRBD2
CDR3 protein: CASSLIGGRENEQFF
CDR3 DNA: TGTGCCAGCAGCTTAATCGGCGGGAGGGAAAATGAGCAGTTCTTC

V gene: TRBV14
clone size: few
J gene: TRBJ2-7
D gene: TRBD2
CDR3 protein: CASKSLAGASYEQYF
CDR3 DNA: TGTGCCAGCAAGTCGCTAGCGGGAGCCTCCTACGAGCAGTACTTC

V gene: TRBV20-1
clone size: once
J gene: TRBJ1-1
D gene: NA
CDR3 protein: CSAIPSKATEAFF
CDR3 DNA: TGCAGTGCAATACCCAGTAAGGCCACTGAAGCTTTCTTT

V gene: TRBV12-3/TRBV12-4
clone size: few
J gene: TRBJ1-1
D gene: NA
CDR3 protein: CASSFNSLGTEAFF
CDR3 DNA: TGTGCCAGCAGTTTTAACAGCCTGGGGACTGAAGCTTTCTTT

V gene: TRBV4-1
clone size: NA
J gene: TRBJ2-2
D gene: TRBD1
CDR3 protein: CASSQGQENTGELFF
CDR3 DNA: TGCGCCAGCAGCCAGGGACAGGAGAACACCGGGGAGCTGTTTTTT

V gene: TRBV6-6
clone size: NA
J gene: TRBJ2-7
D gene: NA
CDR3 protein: CASSYSHRVPYEQYF
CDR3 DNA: TGTGCCAGCAGTTACTCGCACAGGGTCCCCTACGAGCAGTACTTC

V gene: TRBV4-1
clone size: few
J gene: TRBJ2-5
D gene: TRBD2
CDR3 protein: CASSQDPSGRNGEQYF
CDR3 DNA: TGCGCCAGCAGCCAAGACCCTAGCGGGAGGAATGGGGAGCAGTACTTC

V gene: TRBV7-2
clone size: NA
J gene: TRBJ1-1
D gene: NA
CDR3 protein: CASSPLIGSGMNTEAFF
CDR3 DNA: TGTGCCAGCAGCCCCCTGATCGGGAGCGGTATGAACACTGAAGCTTTCTTT

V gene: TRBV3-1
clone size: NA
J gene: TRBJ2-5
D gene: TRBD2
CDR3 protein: CASSPPSGMQETQYF
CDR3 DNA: TGTGCCAGCAGCCCCCCTAGCGGCATGCAAGAGACCCAGTACTTC

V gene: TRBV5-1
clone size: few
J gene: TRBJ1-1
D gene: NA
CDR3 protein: CASSFQSRGAPEAFF
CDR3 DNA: TGCGCCAGCAGCTTTCAATCCAGGGGAGCACCTGAAGCTTTCTTT

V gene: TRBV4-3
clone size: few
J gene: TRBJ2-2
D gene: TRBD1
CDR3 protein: CASSGQGTRGTGELFF
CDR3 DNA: TGCGCCAGCAGCGGACAGGGTACGCGGGGCACCGGGGAGCTGTTTTTT

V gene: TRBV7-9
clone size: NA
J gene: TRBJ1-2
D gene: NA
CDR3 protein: CASRAITRAWNYGYTF
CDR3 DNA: TGTGCCAGCAGGGCGATAACTAGGGCATGGAACTATGGCTACACCTTC

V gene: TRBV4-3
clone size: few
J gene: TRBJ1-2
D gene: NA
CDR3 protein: CASSLLLTGANYGYTF
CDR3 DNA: TGCGCCAGCAGCCTCCTCCTGACAGGCGCTAACTATGGCTACACCTTC

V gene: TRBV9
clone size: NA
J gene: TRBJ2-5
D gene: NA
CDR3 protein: CASSVETGRARYEQYF
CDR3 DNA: TGTGCCAGCAGCGTGGAGACAGGAAGGGCCAGGTATGAGCAGTACTTC

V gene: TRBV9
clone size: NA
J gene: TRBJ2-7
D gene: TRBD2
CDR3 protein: CASSVGSQRERNNEQYF
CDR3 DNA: TGTGCCAGCAGCGTAGGCTCCCAGCGGGAGAGAAACAATGAGCAGTACTTC

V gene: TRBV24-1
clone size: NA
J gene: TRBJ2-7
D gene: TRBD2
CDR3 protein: CATSDPPTSRFYNEQYF
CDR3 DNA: TGTGCCACCAGTGATCCACCGACTAGCAGGTTTTACAATGAGCAGTACTTC

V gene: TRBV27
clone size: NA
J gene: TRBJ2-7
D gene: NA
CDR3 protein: CVSSFRGSYEQYF
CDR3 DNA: TGTGTCAGCAGTTTCCGGGGGTCCTACGAGCAGTACTTC

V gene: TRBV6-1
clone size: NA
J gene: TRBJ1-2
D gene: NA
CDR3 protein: CASSVTGPRGYTF
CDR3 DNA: TGTGCCAGCAGTGTAACCGGACCCAGAGGCTACACCTTC

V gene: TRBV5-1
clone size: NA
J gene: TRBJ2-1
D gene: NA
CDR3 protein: CASSSKGGSSYNEQFF
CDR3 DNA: TGCGCCAGCAGCTCCAAGGGGGGAAGCTCCTACAATGAGCAGTTCTTC

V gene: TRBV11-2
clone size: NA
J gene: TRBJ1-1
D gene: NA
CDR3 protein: CASSLVSTGDSEAFF
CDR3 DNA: TGTGCCAGCAGCTTAGTTAGCACCGGGGACTCTGAAGCTTTCTTT

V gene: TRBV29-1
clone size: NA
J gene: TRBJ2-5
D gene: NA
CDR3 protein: CSARQVRGETQYF
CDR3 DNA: TGCAGCGCCCGACAGGTCCGAGGGGAGACCCAGTACTTC

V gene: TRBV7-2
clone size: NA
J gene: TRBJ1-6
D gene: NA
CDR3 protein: CASSLGGGQAYSPLHF
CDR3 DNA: TGTGCCAGCAGCTTAGGTGGGGGGCAGGCTTATTCACCCCTCCACTTT

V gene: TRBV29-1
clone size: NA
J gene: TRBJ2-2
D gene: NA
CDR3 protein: CSVGGRNTGELFF
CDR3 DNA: TGCAGCGTTGGCGGGCGAAACACCGGGGAGCTGTTTTTT

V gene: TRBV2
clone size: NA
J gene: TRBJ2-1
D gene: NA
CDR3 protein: CASSDPNHSRVVNEQFF
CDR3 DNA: TGCGCCAGCAGTGACCCTAACCACTCCCGAGTAGTCAATGAGCAGTTCTTC